This T cell receptor (beta chain) was sequenced during a study of chemoradiotherapy in HPV16-positive cancers. To note about this clone: Antigen unknown.

The germline gives CDR1 SGHAT, CDR2 FQNNGV. This CDR3 is 15 amino acids long. With 0 bases clipped from V and 1 base from J, the junction kept 3 bases outside the gene matches. Study-wide results and limits: Candidate HPV-specific clones and E7-related TCR motifs grew in tumor during treatment.

Libraries were prepared by immunoSEQ multiplex PCR; TCRdb keeps only in-frame clonotypes and omits some of them. The repertoire holds some 30,000 clones, with more than 85% as singletons. This chain uses TRBV11-2 with TRBJ2-7, with 7 nucleotides matching TRBD1. The receptor was isolated from a human donor with HPV-associated anogenital cancer. Sequences were derived from blood, sampled from a patient who underwent chemoradiotherapy. CDR3 nucleotides: TGTGCCAGCAGCTTAGAGGGACAGACTTCCTACGAGCAGTACTTC. Translating it yields CASSLEGQTSYEQYF.